The sequence of this TCR beta chain was determined in a study of response to subunit inactivated influenza vaccine. The study's findings and limits: Seasonal influenza vaccination, on each occasion, was suggested by the authors to recruit few new T cells.

CDR1 is MNHEY, CDR2 SVGAGI, per germline. The V and J ends lost 7 bases and 5 bases respectively, with 20 bases between them. The CDR3 is 15 residues long. About this clonotype: As yet, its antigen is unknown.

TCRdb fed the RT-PCR reads into MiXCR, producing one record per CDR3 protein. The sample contains roughly 780,000 distinct CDR3 sequences, around 18% of which appear only once. The source of this sequence is a man aged 45-65 years who received an inactivated influenza vaccine. The specimen was PBMCs from blood, collected around 5 days after vaccination. The V gene is TRBV6-5, the J gene TRBJ1-1, with unresolved D. The CDR3 is CASMFFGRRQTEAFF. The CDR3 DNA follows: TGTGCCAGCATGTTCTTTGGGCGGAGGCAGACTGAAGCTTTCTTT.